The 22 T cell receptor beta chains reported below all come from one sample, sequenced in a study of cytomegalovirus exposure and HLA in healthy donors. Clones were read by immunoSEQ multiplex PCR, and TCRdb kept only the in-frame ones, dropping some. The data contain approximately 70,000 clones, roughly 92% of them singletons. The specimen sequenced was PBMCs. These receptors all come from a woman between 18 and 29 years old in good health and CMV-seronegative.

The rearrangement joins TRBV10-3 to TRBJ2-1; TRBD2 matches 11 bases. V dropped 7 bases and J dropped 4; count of bases not matched to a gene: 6. CDR3 size: 15 residues. Germline V CDR1 and CDR2: ENHRY, SYGVKD. CDR3 DNA: TGTGCCATCACGGATAGCGGGGGGGCGTACAATGAGCAGTTCTTC. It is translated as CAITDSGGAYNEQFF.

The genes are TRBV5-4 and TRBJ2-3; the match to TRBD2 covers 14 bases. The CDR3 extends over 16 amino acids. V shed 4 bases and J 4 bases; nucleotides not matched to a gene: 5. Germline CDR1 SGHNT, CDR2 YYREEE (reference sequence). The DNA of the CDR3 is TGTGCCAGCAGCCGTGGACTAGCGGGGGGTGCAGATACGCAGTATTTT. Its translation: CASSRGLAGGADTQYF.

This clone was picked up one time. CDR3 nucleotides: TGTGCCAGCAGTGACAAGCTCCGTACGGTCGGGGAGCTGTTTTTT. It encodes CASSDKLRTVGELFF. This rearrangement joins TRBV6-4 to TRBJ2-2; D is unresolved. Deletions cut 2 bases from V and 7 bases from J, with 14 bases between. Germline assignment: CDR1 MRHNA and CDR2 SNTAGT. The CDR3 is made up of 15 amino acids.

The chain links TRBV5-8 to TRBJ1-5, with 9 nucleotides matching TRBD1. The ends lost 3 bases at V and 4 bases at J; junction bases unmatched: 5. Germline assignment: CDR1 SGHTS and CDR2 YDEGEE. This CDR3 is 15 amino acids long. The CDR3 spells CASSSIGTGNQPQHF. CDR3 bases: TGTGCCAGCAGCTCGATTGGGACAGGGAATCAGCCCCAGCATTTT.

The chain is built from TRBV2 and TRBJ2-1; 11 bases line up with TRBD2. Germline trimming cut 3 bases from V and 9 bases from J; bases unmatched to any gene: 10. The V gene's germline CDR1 is SNHLY and CDR2 FYNNEI. This CDR3 has 16 residues. For the CDR3, the DNA is TGTGCCAGCAGTGAGGAAAGAGGACTAGCGGGCGGTGAGCAGTTCTTC. Translation gives CASSEERGLAGGEQFF.

This clone was picked up a small number of times. The V call is TRBV6-6, the J call TRBJ2-7; TRBD2 matches 9 bases. The ends lost 6 bases at V and 6 bases at J; junction bases unmatched: 9. Per the germline V gene, CDR1 is MNHNY and CDR2 is SVGAGI (reference sequence). This CDR3 is 14 amino acids long. This CDR3 reads CASRTRGGAVEQYF. CDR3 DNA: TGTGCCAGCAGGACTCGCGGGGGGGCCGTCGAGCAGTACTTC.

The CDR3 is CASSPDRLVYLTDTQYF. DNA for the CDR3: TGTGCCAGCAGCCCCGACCGACTAGTCTACCTCACAGATACGCAGTATTTT. This chain uses TRBV7-2 with TRBJ2-3, with D possibly being TRBD2 (6 bases). From germline, CDR1 is SGHTA and CDR2 FQGNSA. The CDR3 is 17 amino acids. V lost 5 bases to trimming and J lost 2 bases, with 20 bases between them.

The chain employs TRBV19 and TRBJ1-2; D remains unclear. Germline values: CDR1 LNHDA, CDR2 SQIVND (reference sequence). Trimming left V 0 bases short and J 3 bases short, with 5 bases between. This CDR3 spans 13 amino acids. CDR3 loop: CASSIESYYGYTF. CDR3 DNA: TGTGCCAGTAGTATAGAATCTTACTATGGCTACACCTTC.

The chain has TRBV7-2 and TRBJ2-5, with 15 positions matching TRBD2. V dropped 5 bases and J dropped 1; count of bases not matched to a gene: 2. The CDR3 extends over 16 amino acids. The V gene's germline CDR1 is SGHTA and CDR2 FQGNSA. In DNA form, the CDR3 reads TGTGCCAGCAGCCTGGGACTAGCGGGGGGCCAAGAGACCCAGTACTTC. It codes for CASSLGLAGGQETQYF. The full variable domain, in which reference TRBV7-2 and TRBJ2-5 provide the parts outside the CDR3, is GAGVSQSPSNKVTEKGKDVELRCDPISGHTALYWYRQSLGQGLEFLIYFQGNSAPDKSGLPSDRFSAERTGGSVSTLTIQRTQQEDSAVYLCASSLGLAGGQETQYFGPGTRLLVL.

The rearrangement uses TRBV29-1 and TRBJ1-6, with 8 bases lining up with TRBD1. CDR3 length: 16 amino acids. Germline V gene data show CDR1 as SQVTM and CDR2 as ANQGSEA. V gave up 4 bases and J gave up 13 bases; unmatched junction bases: 18. The CDR3 loop is CSVGFVSVRGRFPLHF. The CDR3 bases are TGCAGCGTTGGCTTCGTGAGTGTCAGGGGGCGATTTCCCCTCCACTTT. The variable domain in full, with the rest retrieved from reference TRBV29-1 and TRBJ1-6, is SAVISQKPSRDICQRGTSLTIQCQVDSQVTMMFWYRQQPGQSLTLIATANQGSEATYESGFVIDKFPISRPNLTFSTLTVSNMSPEDSSIYLCSVGFVSVRGRFPLHFGNGTRLTVT.

V gene TRBV9 combines with J gene TRBJ2-5, with 12 bases matching TRBD1. There are 17 residues in the CDR3. J was trimmed by 4 bases and V by 4 bases; bases with no gene match: 11. Looked up from germline, CDR1 is SGDLS and CDR2 is YYNGEE. CDR3 protein: CASSPGTGGGGRETQYF. In DNA, the CDR3 is TGTGCCAGCAGCCCCGGGACAGGGGGCGGGGGGAGAGAGACCCAGTACTTC.

Here the CDR3 reads CASSPREGGTEAFF. The CDR3 DNA reads TGTGCCAGCTCACCACGGGAGGGCGGCACTGAAGCTTTCTTT. V is TRBV18 and J is TRBJ1-1; D is unresolved. Deletions cut 1 base from V and 4 bases from J, with 10 bases between. The germline V gene encodes CDR1 KGHSH and CDR2 LQKENI. The CDR3 length is 14 residues. The variable domain in full, completed from reference TRBV18 and TRBJ1-1, reads NAGVMQNPRHLVRRRGQEARLRCSPMKGHSHVYWYRQLPEEGLKFMVYLQKENIIDESGMPKERFSAEFPKEGPSILRIQQVVRGDSAAYFCASSPREGGTEAFFGQGTRLTVV.

This clone was recorded only once. The CDR3 DNA reads as TGTGCCAGCAGGGGGCGGGAGCTGTTTTTT. As protein: CASRGRELFF. The chain recombines TRBV21-1 with TRBJ2-2; whether TRBD1, the table's D call, matches the DNA was not checked. TRBV21-1 is tagged as a pseudogene. CDR3 length equals 10 residues.

The genes are TRBV19 and TRBJ2-7; D is perhaps TRBD1 (6 bases). Germline CDR1 LNHDA, CDR2 SQIVND (reference sequence). The CDR3 is 12 amino acids. Trimming took off 4 bases at V and 6 bases at J, with 10 bases between the two ends. The CDR3 is CASSTQGFEQYF. The CDR3 DNA reads TGTGCCAGTAGTACTCAGGGGTTCGAGCAGTACTTC.

This clone was seen only a few times. This chain connects TRBV30 to TRBJ1-6, with D possibly being TRBD1 (5 bases). Per the germline V gene, CDR1 is GTSNPN and CDR2 is SVGIG (reference sequence). CDR3 length: 14 amino acids. V was cut by 5 bases and J by 6 bases, with 14 bases left in between. The CDR3 reads CAWGRMGGNSPLHF. The CDR3 nucleotides read TGTGCCTGGGGTCGTATGGGGGGTAATTCACCCCTCCACTTT.

The chain uses TRBV5-1 and TRBJ1-2; perhaps TRBD1 as D (6 bases). The CDR3 spans 16 residues. Germline V lookup: CDR1 SGHRS, CDR2 YFSETQ. Deletions cut 0 bases from V and 3 bases from J, with 15 bases between. The CDR3 DNA sequence: TGCGCCAGCAGCTTGGACTTATCGGACAGTTACTATGGCTACACCTTC. Translated, it gives CASSLDLSDSYYGYTF.

The chain combines TRBV28 with TRBJ2-7; 8 nucleotides agree with TRBD1. Germline CDR1 MDHEN, CDR2 SYDVKM. The CDR3 spans 14 residues. Trimming cost V 6 bases and J 0 bases; bases outside gene matches: 4. CDR3 sequence (DNA): TGTGCCAGCAGGACCGGGACAGGCTCCTACGAGCAGTACTTC. Translating gives CASRTGTGSYEQYF.

The chain combines TRBV18 with TRBJ2-7; a possible D gene is TRBD2 (5 bases). Trimming removed 0 bases from V and 2 bases from J, with 14 bases in between. The CDR3 has 16 residues. Germline assignment: CDR1 KGHSH and CDR2 LQKENI. The CDR3 nucleotides are TGTGCCAGCTCACCACCCGACTACTTTCCCCCCTACGAGCAGTACTTC. Translation: CASSPPDYFPPYEQYF.

V is TRBV18 and J is TRBJ1-5; the D is unclear. The CDR3 spans 16 residues. Trimming stripped 3 bases from V and 0 bases from J, with 12 bases between. Germline-derived CDR1 and CDR2 are KGHSH and LQKENI. CDR3 nucleotides: TGTGCCAGCTCACCGATTGAGGCCTATAGCAATCAGCCCCAGCATTTT. Protein product: CASSPIEAYSNQPQHF.

The chain couples TRBV7-8 to TRBJ1-1; possibly TRBD1 for D (6 bases). Germline CDR1 and CDR2: SGHVS and FQNEAQ. V lost 4 bases, J lost 1 base, and 25 bases lay in between. This CDR3 contains 19 residues. The CDR3 DNA is TGTGCCAGCAGCTCCCGTGGGGGGGGCGCATTGGGGCGGAACACTGAAGCTTTCTTT. Residues: CASSSRGGGALGRNTEAFF.

This clone appeared a few times. The chain carries TRBV2 and TRBJ2-7, with D perhaps TRBD1 (6 bases). CDR3 size: 11 residues. Trimming took 8 bases from V and 3 from J, leaving 8 bases between them. CDR1 SNHLY and CDR2 FYNNEI come from the germline V gene. In nucleotides, the CDR3 is TGTGCCAGCGGACAGTACTACGAGCAGTACTTC. The encoded protein is CASGQYYEQYF.

The chain couples TRBV2 to TRBJ2-7; 15 nucleotides line up with TRBD2. Germline V gene data show CDR1 as SNHLY and CDR2 as FYNNEI. The V segment lost 0 bases and the J segment 4 bases; nucleotides outside the gene matches: 7. CDR3 size: 18 residues. The CDR3 loop reads CASSEAGLAGGLGYEQYF. In DNA, the CDR3 is TGTGCCAGCAGTGAAGCGGGACTAGCGGGGGGCCTAGGGTACGAGCAGTACTTC.